This T cell receptor (beta chain) is drawn from a study of shared clonotypes between healthy human individuals. This CDR3 has 14 residues. Germline CDR1 reads SEHNR; CDR2 reads FQNEAQ (reference sequence). V lost 4 bases, J lost 2 bases, and 4 bases stayed unmatched. In the naive CD8 group, cells lacked CD45RO and were positively selected for CCR7, so terminally differentiated effector memory CD45RA+ cells were left out. The repertoire was sequenced with immunoSEQ multiplex PCR; TCRdb's copy has only in-frame clones and lacks some. This sample has around 1,900,000 clones; 80% to 95% occur once, and the top ten carry less than 2%. This clone was found once. The sample carries other DNA sequences with the same CDR3.

The receptor was isolated from a man aged 18 to 35 in good health. Some clones in this sample may be carry-over from other donors' samples. Input material: naive CD8+ T cells from PBMCs. The chain couples TRBV7-9 to TRBJ2-7; 8 positions match TRBD1. The CDR3 DNA reads as TGTGCCAGCAGCTCCGGGACAGGAGCCTACGAGCAGTACTTC. It codes for CASSSGTGAYEQYF. The full variable domain, completed using reference TRBV7-9 and TRBJ2-7, is DTGVSQNPRHKITKRGQNVTFRCDPISEHNRLYWYRQTLGQGPEFLTYFQNEAQLEKSRLLSDRFSAERPKGSFSTLEIQRTEQGDSAMYLCASSSGTGAYEQYFGPGTRLTVT.